The source of this TCR beta chain is a study of cytotoxic CD8 clonotypes in ibrutinib-treated CLL. Regarding the study as a whole: Public clonotypes were seen rarely and were contracted or stable on treatment.

The CDR3 is 16 amino acids. The V and J ends lost 4 bases and 4 bases respectively, with 19 bases between them. Germline V gives CDR1 LNHDA, CDR2 SQIVND (reference sequence). Of note for this clone: The antigen is unknown.

Profiling relied on immunoSEQ multiplex PCR, and the TCRdb table lists in-frame clones only, not all of them. The top ten clones hold around 40% of a sample with 11,000 to 15,000 clones, about two thirds of them seen once. The sequencing used PBMCs, collected before ibrutinib treatment. The chain links TRBV19 to TRBJ2-5, with D maybe TRBD2 (5 bases). The sequence derives from a human donor with chronic lymphocytic leukemia. The CDR3 coding sequence is TGTGCCAGTAGTACCGAACTAGAACTGTCCCCAGAGACCCAGTACTTC. Amino acid sequence: CASSTELELSPETQYF.